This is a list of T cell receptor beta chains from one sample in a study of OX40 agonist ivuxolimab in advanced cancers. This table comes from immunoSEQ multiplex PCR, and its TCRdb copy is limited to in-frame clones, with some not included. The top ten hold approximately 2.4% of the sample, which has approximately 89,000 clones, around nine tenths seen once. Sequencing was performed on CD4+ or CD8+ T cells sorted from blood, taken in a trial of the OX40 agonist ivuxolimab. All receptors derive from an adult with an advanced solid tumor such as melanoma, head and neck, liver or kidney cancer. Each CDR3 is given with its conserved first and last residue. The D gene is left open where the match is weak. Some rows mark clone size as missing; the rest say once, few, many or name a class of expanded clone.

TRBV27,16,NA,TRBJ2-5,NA,TGTGCCAGCAGTTCGCGTCTGACAGGACACCAAGAGACCCAGTACTTC,CASSSRLTGHQETQYF
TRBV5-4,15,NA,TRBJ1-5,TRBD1,TGTGCCAGCAGCTTTACAGGGGAAGGAAATCAGCCCCAGCATTTT,CASSFTGEGNQPQHF
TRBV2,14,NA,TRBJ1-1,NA,TGTGCCAGCAGTGACACCGGGGTGAACACTGAAGCTTTCTTT,CASSDTGVNTEAFF
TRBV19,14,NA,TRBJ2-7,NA,TGTGCCAGTAGTAGTAGGGGGTCCACCTACGAGCAGTACTTC,CASSSRGSTYEQYF
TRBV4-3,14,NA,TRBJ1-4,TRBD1,TGCGCCAGCAGCCGCGACAGGGGGCGAGAAAAACTGTTTTTT,CASSRDRGREKLFF
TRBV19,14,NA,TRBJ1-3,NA,TGTGCCAGTATGGACGGTTCCCTTGGAAACACCATATATTTT,CASMDGSLGNTIYF
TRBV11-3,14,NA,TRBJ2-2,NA,TGTGCCAGCACCCAACCCCCAGGGACCGGGGAGCTGTTTTTT,CASTQPPGTGELFF
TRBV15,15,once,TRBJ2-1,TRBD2,TGTGCCACCAGCCGGGGGACTAGGGCCTACAATGAGCAGTTCTTC,CATSRGTRAYNEQFF
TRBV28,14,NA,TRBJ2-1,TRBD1,TGTGCCAGCACTCTGGGACAGCTTTACAATGAGCAGTTCTTC,CASTLGQLYNEQFF
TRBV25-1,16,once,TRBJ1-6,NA,TGTGCCAGCAGTGAAACAGCGGTCGGCGATAATTCACCCCTCCACTTT,CASSETAVGDNSPLHF
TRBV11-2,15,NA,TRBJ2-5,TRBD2,TGTGCCAGCAGCCTGGGACTAGCGGGAGTAGAGACCCAGTACTTC,CASSLGLAGVETQYF
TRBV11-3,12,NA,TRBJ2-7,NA,TGTGCCAGCAGCTTAGGCGGTAGGGAGCAGTACTTC,CASSLGGREQYF
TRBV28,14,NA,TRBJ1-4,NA,TGTGCCAGCCGCATAGGGCGAAGGAATGAAAAACTGTTTTTT,CASRIGRRNEKLFF
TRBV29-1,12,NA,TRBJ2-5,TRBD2,TGCAGCGTCGATAGCGGGGCGGAGACCCAGTACTTC,CSVDSGAETQYF
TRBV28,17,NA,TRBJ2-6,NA,TGTGCCAGCAGTTTGGACGGAGCGAGGCCGGGGGCCAACGTCCTGACTTTC,CASSLDGARPGANVLTF
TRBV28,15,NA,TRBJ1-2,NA,TGTGCCAGCAGCCCTACATCTCAACTACTCTATGGCTACACCTTC,CASSPTSQLLYGYTF
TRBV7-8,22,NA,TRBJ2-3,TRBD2,TGTGCCAGCAGCTTATCGGCTCGTAGGACTAGCGGGAGGGCCGGCAGCACAGATACGCAGTATTTT,CASSLSARRTSGRAGSTDTQYF
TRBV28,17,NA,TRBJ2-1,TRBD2,TGTGCCAGCAGCCCGACTAGCGGGAGCCGTTCCTACAATGAGCAGTTCTTC,CASSPTSGSRSYNEQFF
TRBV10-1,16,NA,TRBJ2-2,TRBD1,TGCGCCAGCAGTGATACCGGGACAGTAAACACCGGGGAGCTGTTTTTT,CASSDTGTVNTGELFF
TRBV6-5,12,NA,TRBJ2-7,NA,TGTGCCAGCAGTTACTCGGCGTCCGGGCAGTACTTC,CASSYSASGQYF
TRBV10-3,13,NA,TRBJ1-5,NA,TGTGCCATCAGTGATGGGGGATACCAGCCCCAGCATTTT,CAISDGGYQPQHF
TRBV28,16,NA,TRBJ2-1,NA,TGTGCCAGCAGTTTACCAAGGACCCTAGGGAACAATGAGCAGTTCTTC,CASSLPRTLGNNEQFF
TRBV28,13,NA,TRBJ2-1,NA,TGTGCCAGCAGTATGGGGGGAACAGGGGAGCAGTTCTTC,CASSMGGTGEQFF
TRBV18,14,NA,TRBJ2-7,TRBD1,TGTGCCAGCTCTGCCGGGACAGGGGTGCTAGAGCAGTACTTC,CASSAGTGVLEQYF
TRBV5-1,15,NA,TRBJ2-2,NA,TGCGCCAGCAGCCTTCGGGACCCGAACACCGGGGAGCTGTTTTTT,CASSLRDPNTGELFF
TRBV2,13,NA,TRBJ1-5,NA,TGTGCCAGCAGTGATGAGCGAAATCAGCCCCAGCATTTT,CASSDERNQPQHF
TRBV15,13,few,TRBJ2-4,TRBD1,TGTGCCGTCAGGGGGATGGACAAAAACATTCAGTACTTC,CAVRGMDKNIQYF
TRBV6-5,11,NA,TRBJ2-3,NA,TGTGCCAGCAGCAACACAGATACGCAGTATTTT,CASSNTDTQYF
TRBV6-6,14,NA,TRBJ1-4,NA,TGTGCCAGCAGTTCTAGGCAGAAAAATGAAAAACTGTTTTTT,CASSSRQKNEKLFF
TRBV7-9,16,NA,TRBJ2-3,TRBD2,TGTGCCAGCAGACCCCTATTAGCGGGAGGCACAGATACGCAGTATTTT,CASRPLLAGGTDTQYF
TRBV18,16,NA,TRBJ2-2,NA,TGTGCCAGCTCACCCGCTACGCAGGGTCGGACCGGGGAGCTGTTTTTT,CASSPATQGRTGELFF
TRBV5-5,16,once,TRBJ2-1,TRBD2,TGTGCCAGCAGCTTGGTTTGGACTAGCGGGAGCAATGAGCAGTTCTTC,CASSLVWTSGSNEQFF
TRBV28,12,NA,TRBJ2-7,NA,TGTGCCAGCGGACTTGTGGCCTACGAGCAGTACTTC,CASGLVAYEQYF
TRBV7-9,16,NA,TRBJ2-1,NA,TGTGCCAGCAGCCCCCGGGAGTCCTTAGGCTACAATGAGCAGTTCTTC,CASSPRESLGYNEQFF
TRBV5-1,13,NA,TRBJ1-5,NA,TGCGCCAGCAGCACAGGGTCCGACCAGCCCCAGCATTTT,CASSTGSDQPQHF
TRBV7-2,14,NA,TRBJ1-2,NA,TGTGCCAGCAGCTTAACGGGGGGAGGCTATGGCTACACCTTC,CASSLTGGGYGYTF
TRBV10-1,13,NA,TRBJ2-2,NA,TGCGCCAGCAACGCATCCCGGAGGGGGGAGCTGTTTTTT,CASNASRRGELFF
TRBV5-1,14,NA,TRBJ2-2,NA,TGCGCCAGCAGCTTGGATGGTGGCACCGGGGAGCTGTTTTTT,CASSLDGGTGELFF
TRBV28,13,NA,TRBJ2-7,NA,TGTGCCAGCAGCCGTTCTACAGGGAACGAGCAGTACTTC,CASSRSTGNEQYF
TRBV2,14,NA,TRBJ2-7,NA,TGTGCCAGCAGTGGTTACTTGGGGTTCGACGAGCAGTACTTC,CASSGYLGFDEQYF
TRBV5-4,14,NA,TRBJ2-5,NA,TGTGCCAGCAGCTTGGTGGGAGATCAAGAGACCCAGTACTTC,CASSLVGDQETQYF
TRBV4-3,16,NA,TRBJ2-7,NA,TGCGCCAGCAGCCTCGCCCGACGACAGTCGATCTACGAGCAGTACTTC,CASSLARRQSIYEQYF
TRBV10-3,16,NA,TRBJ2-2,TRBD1,TGTGCCACCCAACGCGACAGGGGACAGAACACCGGGGAGCTGTTTTTT,CATQRDRGQNTGELFF
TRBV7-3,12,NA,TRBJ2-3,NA,TGTGCCAGCAGCTTACTTCAAAATACGCAGTATTTT,CASSLLQNTQYF
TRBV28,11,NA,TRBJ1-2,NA,TGTGCCAGGCCAGGGCAATATGGCTACACCTTC,CARPGQYGYTF
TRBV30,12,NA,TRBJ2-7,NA,TGTGCCTGGAGTCCATCGGGTCTGGAGCAGTACTTC,CAWSPSGLEQYF
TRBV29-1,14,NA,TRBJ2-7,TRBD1,TGCAGCGTTACTCCGGGACAGATACTCTACGAGCAGTACTTC,CSVTPGQILYEQYF
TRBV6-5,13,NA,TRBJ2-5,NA,TGTGCCAGCAGTCCGCCGACAGGACCCCCCCAGTACTTC,CASSPPTGPPQYF
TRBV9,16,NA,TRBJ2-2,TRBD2,TGTGCCAGCAGCCCAACTAGCGGGAGTATTAGCGGGGAGCTGTTTTTT,CASSPTSGSISGELFF
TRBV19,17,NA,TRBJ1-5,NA,TGTGCCAGTAGTATGATTCGGATAGGAACTAGCAATCAGCCCCAGCATTTT,CASSMIRIGTSNQPQHF
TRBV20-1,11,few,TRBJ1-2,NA,TGCAGTGCTAAAAAATCTGTTGGCTACACCTTC,CSAKKSVGYTF
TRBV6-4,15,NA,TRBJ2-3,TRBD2,TGTGCCAGCAGCCCTATAGCGGGAGTGGCAGATACGCAGTATTTT,CASSPIAGVADTQYF
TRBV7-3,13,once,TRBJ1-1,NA,TGTGCCAGCAGCTTATTATGGAACACTGAAGCTTTCTTT,CASSLLWNTEAFF
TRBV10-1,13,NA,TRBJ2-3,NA,TGCGCCAGCGCCCGGGACATCACAGATACGCAGTATTTT,CASARDITDTQYF
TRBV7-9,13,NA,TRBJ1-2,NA,TGTGCCAGCAGCTTAGGGGAGACTGGTGGCTACACCTTC,CASSLGETGGYTF
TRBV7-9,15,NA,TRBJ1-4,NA,TGTGCCAGCAGCTGGGGCGGGGGGAACGCTGAAAAACTGTTTTTT,CASSWGGGNAEKLFF
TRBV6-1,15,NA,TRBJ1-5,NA,TGTGCCAGCAGTGAATGGACAAGTAGCAATCAGCCCCAGCATTTT,CASSEWTSSNQPQHF
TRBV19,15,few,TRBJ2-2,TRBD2,TGTGCCAGTACCCCACTAGCGGTGAACACCGGGGAGCTGTTTTTT,CASTPLAVNTGELFF
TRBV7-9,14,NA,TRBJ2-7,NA,TGTGCCAGCAGCTTACCCGCACAGGGTGGCGAGCAGTACTTC,CASSLPAQGGEQYF
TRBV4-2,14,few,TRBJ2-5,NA,TGTGCCAGCAGCCAAGATAGGATGGAAGAGACCCAGTACTTC,CASSQDRMEETQYF